Sequencing of this T cell receptor beta chain was carried out in a study of identical twins (dated by TCRdb to the mid-2010s). Looking at the study overall: TCR alpha and beta repertoires from monozygotic twins, unrelated adults of various ages and cord blood were deep-sequenced to test whether fetal clonotypes persist. To rule out contamination, replicate twin experiments were performed at different times with different library preparation protocols. Summary of the overall study and its limitations: Out-of-frame TCR alpha sequences shared between twins showed an excess of low generation-probability sequences compared with coincidental sharing between unrelated individuals. Zero-insertion analyses could be partly confounded by invariant T cells such as MAIT and iNKT, though diverse VJ usage argued against such confounding for most clonotypes. Fewer insertions were carried by abundant cord blood beta clonotypes; a weaker similar trend was observed in young adult naive repertoires, while no such trend was observed in memory repertoires. Excess twin sharing in beta out-of-frame sequences was weaker because fewer shared sequences lowered the signal-to-noise ratio. Because the same donors could not be followed over many years, conclusions were based on cross-sectional statistical analysis. Recombination models systematically underestimated out-of-frame TCR alpha sharing in monozygotic twins but agreed with sharing between unrelated individuals.

The method behind the library was 5' RACE. Sequencing was carried out with an Illumina HiSeq 2000. Template switching added a universal primer binding site, and the final cDNA carried a unique molecular identifier that allowed TCR cDNA molecules to be counted accurately. Specific primers in the conserved constant-segment region were used to synthesize first-strand cDNA for the TCR alpha and beta chains. Each cDNA library was double barcoded, with a SMART-Mk sample barcode plus Illumina barcodes, to control for contamination. Two successive PCR steps introduced TruSeq adapter sequences along with Illumina sample barcodes. Sequencing of the TCR alpha and beta cDNA libraries was done on the Illumina HiSeq platform using custom primers. The study's own analysis went as follows. Raw reads were processed with MiGEC to extract unique molecular identifiers, and MiXCR was used to determine CDR3 positions. For each individual, recombination models were inferred using an EM algorithm with the repgenHMM and IGoR tools. The tcR package in R was used for shared clonotype analysis, with sharing normalized by the product of cloneset sizes. To study raw recombination free of thymic and clonal selection effects, out-of-frame nonproductive sequences were analyzed. TCRdb passed the public sequencing reads through fastp at Q25 and MiXCR, retaining productive beta sequences. Rows merge per CDR3 protein into single entries with the most common DNA and genes. The V and J calls come from TCRdb's annotation, not from the publication. A total of some 790,000 distinct CDR3 sequences appear in this sample, 18% of them only once. Roughly 13% of the sample rests with the top ten.

Inclusive of the bounding cysteine and phenylalanine, the CDR3 is 15 residues long. Just CDR3 DNA is preserved here, 45 bases in frame from base 1. V is cut by 2 bases and J by 6 bases, and the space between the germline ends is 13 bases. CDR1 and CDR2 (MNHEY, SVGAGI) derive from the germline V gene. This clonotype was counted ten times or more. What this receptor recognizes is not known. Base qualities were left out, and no much larger clone turns up one base away. Every donor was a healthy Caucasian. The twin cohort consisted of three pairs of female monozygotic twins, all aged 18 to 29 years. RNA for TCR libraries was isolated from peripheral blood mononuclear cells. These records were also assigned to another study, of T cells expressing NK-cell markers. As described in the second report: In sorted CD3+CD56+NKG2C+, CD3+CD56+NKG2C- and CD3+CD56-NKG2C+ T-cell subsets from 7 or 8 donors, TCR beta-chain repertoires were profiled. Among the eight sequenced donors, seven were HCMV-seropositive and one was HCMV-seronegative. To restrict sorting to alphabetaTCR-expressing T cells, an anti-gammadeltaTCR antibody was added in several experiments. In six donors, the dominant CD3+CD56+NKG2C+ clonotypes were among the top 10 CD8+ clonotypes and accounted for roughly 1.0-8% of CD8+ T cells. Those dominant clonotypes were again the most abundant among CD3+CD56-NKG2C+ cells in a handful of donors, at about 25-60.1%. Whether the expanded NKG2C-expressing T cell clones were specific for HCMV antigens remained unclear. Randomly selected healthy volunteers, three men and five women, were used as the eight sequenced donors. A commercial ELISA kit detecting HCMV-specific IgG in serum was used to determine HCMV serostatus. For over five donors, bulk peripheral blood T-cell repertoires were also sequenced from unsorted PBMC. MIGEC handled demultiplexing of the reads and grouping by UMI, while MiTCR was used to assemble and quantify clonotypes. To remove erroneous sequences, TCR cDNA sequences were retained only when supported by two or more reads. The tcR package was used for downstream repertoire analysis, with clonotypes matched between fractions based on CDR3 nucleotide sequence plus V segment. VDJmatch was used to annotate antigen specificity against VDJdb, with one amino acid substitution in CDR3 allowed.

The TCR was taken from a woman aged 18-29 years in good health. Rearrangement joined TRBV6-5 to TRBJ2-2, with the D gene call left open. Sequencing input: PBMCs. The CDR3 protein: CASSYTPRYAGELFF. At the DNA level, the sequence is TGTGCCAGCAGTTACACCCCTCGGTACGCCGGGGAGCTGTTTTTT.